The 16 T cell receptor beta chains given below trace back to one sample, sequenced in a study of Ad26.COV2.S vaccination and SARS-CoV-2 variants. Treatment meaning: some 19 received Ad26.COV2.S at low or high dose, single or two shots; about 5 received placebo; per-sample allocation not given. It was on day 63 after the first vaccine or placebo injection that samples were taken. The protocol was immunoSEQ multiplex PCR, while the TCRdb copy is restricted to in-frame clones and leaves out a portion. The sample yields approximately 410,000 clones, around nine tenths seen once. Sample: peripheral blood, taken in a trial of Ad26.COV2.S vaccine versus placebo. The receptors stem from a person between 18 and 59 years old who received the Ad26.COV2.S COVID-19 vaccine or a placebo.

This chain connects TRBV2 to TRBJ2-5; 8 bases fit TRBD1. The germline V gene encodes CDR1 SNHLY and CDR2 FYNNEI. With V trimmed by 7 bases and J by 5 bases, 6 bases remained unmatched. The CDR3 runs to 13 residues. This CDR3 reads CASNDRGIETQYF. Here the CDR3 DNA reads TGTGCCAGCAACGACAGGGGCATCGAGACCCAGTACTTC.

This clone was observed a few times. The rearrangement joins TRBV30 to TRBJ1-2; D perhaps matches TRBD1 (6 bases). Germline lookup yields CDR1 GTSNPN and CDR2 SVGIG (reference sequence). This CDR3 has 15 residues. V gave up 2 bases and J gave up 4 bases, with 17 bases separating them. The CDR3 spells CAWSTGMTITYGYTF. The CDR3 DNA sequence: TGTGCCTGGAGTACAGGGATGACTATCACCTATGGCTACACCTTC.

The V call is TRBV5-1, the J call TRBJ2-1, with 8 bases identical to TRBD2. Per the germline V gene, CDR1 is SGHRS and CDR2 is YFSETQ. With 4 bases clipped from V and 5 bases from J, the junction kept 8 bases outside the gene matches. This CDR3 is 15 amino acids long. Here the CDR3 DNA reads TGCGCCAGCAGCCGTACTAGCGGATCAAACAATGAGCAGTTCTTC. This gives the protein CASSRTSGSNNEQFF.

This clone has a count of ten or more. The rearrangement links TRBV19 to TRBJ1-6, with D unclear. V was cut by 3 bases and J by 7 bases, with 10 bases left in between. CDR3 length equals 14 residues. Per the germline V gene, CDR1 is LNHDA and CDR2 is SQIVND (reference sequence). CDR3 sequence: CASSIRRLNSPLHF. As DNA, the CDR3 is TGTGCCAGTAGTATTAGGCGGTTAAATTCACCCCTCCACTTT.

This clone appeared a single time. The rearrangement links TRBV7-8 to TRBJ1-1; no definite D call. Germline CDR1 and CDR2: SGHVS and FQNEAQ. This CDR3 contains 15 residues. V shed 2 bases and J shed 7 bases, with 17 bases lying between them. CDR3 loop: CASSLIGYKENEAFF. The CDR3 region has the DNA TGTGCCAGCAGCTTAATAGGGTACAAAGAAAATGAAGCTTTCTTT.

The J gene is TRBJ1-2, the V gene TRBV12-3 or TRBV12-4, with D uncertain. V lost 4 bases and J lost 4, with 10 bases in between. The CDR3 sequence is 13 residues long. DNA for the CDR3: TGTGCCAGCAGTTCGGGTCGACGCTATGGCTACACCTTC. Translating it yields CASSSGRRYGYTF.

This clone occurred a few times. The chain links TRBV19 to TRBJ1-1; 9 bases match TRBD1. CDR3 length: 15 amino acids. V lost 5 bases, J lost 5 bases, and 9 bases stayed unmatched. Germline values: CDR1 LNHDA, CDR2 SQIVND (reference sequence). CDR3 sequence reads: CASSVNRGLVTEAFF. CDR3 DNA: TGTGCCAGTAGTGTAAACAGGGGGCTTGTTACTGAAGCTTTCTTT.

The chain combines TRBV7-6 with TRBJ1-2, with D tentatively TRBD1 (5 bases). The CDR3 contains 16 residues. V gave up 0 bases and J gave up 7 bases, with 18 bases separating them. Looked up from germline, CDR1 is SGHVS and CDR2 is FNYEAQ. CDR3 amino acids: CASSLAKGPSYFGYTF. CDR3 sequence (DNA): TGTGCCAGCAGCTTAGCGAAGGGACCAAGCTATTTTGGCTACACCTTC.

The chain is built from TRBV3-1 (or the pseudogene TRBV3-2) and TRBJ1-1, with a possible D match to TRBD1 (5 bases). The CDR3 consists of 19 residues. Germline lookup yields CDR1 LGHDT and CDR2 YNNKEL (reference sequence). V was cut by 0 bases and J by 4 bases, with 24 bases left in between. CDR3 coding DNA: TGTGCCAGCAGCCAAGATCACTTGACCGGGGGACCCAAGGGCACTGAAGCTTTCTTT. Its translation: CASSQDHLTGGPKGTEAFF.

This chain connects TRBV24-1 to TRBJ1-4, with TRBD1 as a possible D gene (6 bases). Trimming took off 7 bases at V and 7 bases at J, with 12 bases between the two ends. The CDR3 totals 13 residues. Germline assignment: CDR1 KGHDR and CDR2 SFDVKD. The chain's CDR3 is CATSRGLGEKLFF. Written as DNA, the CDR3 is TGTGCCACCAGCAGGGGTTTGGGTGAAAAACTGTTTTTT.

The chain carries TRBV20-1 and TRBJ2-7; D remains ambiguous. Trimming pared 3 bases from V and 0 bases from J, leaving 12 bases between. The CDR3 runs to 14 residues. The germline V gene has CDR1 DFQATT and CDR2 SNEGSKA (reference sequence). The CDR3, as DNA: TGCAGTGCTAGTCCCCCGACGGTCTCCTACGAGCAGTACTTC. It specifies CSASPPTVSYEQYF.

This clone showed up just once. The V and J genes are TRBV12-3 or TRBV12-4 and TRBJ2-5; maybe TRBD2 (5 bases). This CDR3 region has 12 residues. V was clipped by 6 bases and J by 5 bases, with 10 bases between them. DNA for the CDR3: TGTGCCAGCAGAGGACCGGGGGAGACCCAGTACTTC. It is translated as CASRGPGETQYF.

This chain links TRBV5-8 with TRBJ1-5, with 7 bases that match TRBD1. After removal of 3 bases from V and 6 bases from J, the junction contained 6 bases not matched to a gene. This CDR3 contains 14 residues. CDR1 is SGHTS, CDR2 YDEGEE, per germline. The chain's CDR3 is CASSSDRARQPQHF. DNA of the CDR3: TGTGCCAGCAGCTCTGACAGGGCTCGTCAGCCCCAGCATTTT.

The count of this clone is one. The chain employs TRBV6-2 or TRBV6-3 and TRBJ2-2; D call uncertain. The CDR3 has 13 residues. The germline V and J ends were trimmed by 6 bases and 7 bases, with 12 bases remaining between them. Germline V gene sequence: CDR1 MNHEY, CDR2 SVGEGT. CDR3 residues: CASSPRQIGELFF. CDR3 bases: TGTGCCAGCAGCCCCCGGCAGATCGGGGAGCTGTTTTTT.

This clone was observed a single time. The gene calls are TRBV19 and TRBJ2-5; D is tentatively TRBD1 or TRBD2 (6 bases each). This CDR3 has 13 amino acids. V shed 4 bases and J shed 5 bases, with 11 bases lying between them. Germline values: CDR1 LNHDA, CDR2 SQIVND (reference sequence). CDR3 coding DNA: TGTGCCAGTAGTACTACAGGGAGGGAGACCCAGTACTTC. Its protein is CASSTTGRETQYF. Looking up the rest from reference TRBV19 and TRBJ2-5 gives the full variable domain: DGGITQSPKYLFRKEGQNVTLSCEQNLNHDAMYWYRQDPGQGLRLIYYSQIVNDFQKGDIAEGYSVSREKKESFPLTVTSAQKNPTAFYLCASSTTGRETQYFGPGTRLLVL.

V gene TRBV3-1 (or the pseudogene TRBV3-2) combines with J gene TRBJ2-1, with TRBD2 matching 7 bases. The CDR3 totals 13 residues. V gave up 1 base and J gave up 15 bases; unmatched junction bases: 9. Germline loops: CDR1 LGHDT, CDR2 YNNKEL (reference sequence). This chain's CDR3 is CASSQAPGVAGFF. CDR3 nucleotides: TGTGCCAGCAGCCAAGCCCCCGGAGTAGCGGGGTTCTTC.